The 22 T cell receptor beta chains reported below all come from one sample, sequenced in a study of T-cell memory formation after mild COVID-19. MiXCR, run by TCRdb on the 5' RACE reads, gives a single entry per CDR3 protein. The sample yields more than 250,000 distinct CDR3 sequences, around 15% seen once. Sequencing used PBMCs or a T cell subset sorted from them (not recorded which). These receptors came from a man younger than 35 who had mild COVID-19 (a few samples of this study predate the infection). Cell type and time point are not known.

The rearrangement links TRBV6-5 to TRBJ2-1; TRBD1 aligns across 8 bases. The trim removed 5 bases at V and 3 bases at J, leaving 6 bases unmatched. CDR3 length: 15 residues. Germline loops: CDR1 MNHEY, CDR2 SVGAGI. CDR3: CASSDRGSYYNEQFF. DNA for the CDR3: TGTGCCAGCAGTGACAGGGGATCCTACTACAATGAGCAGTTCTTC.

The table lists this clonotype with a few counts. The chain links TRBV7-2 to TRBJ1-2; 7 nucleotides match TRBD1. The ends lost 5 bases at V and 7 bases at J; junction bases unmatched: 16. Germline V gene data show CDR1 as SGHTA and CDR2 as FQGNSA. There are 16 residues in the CDR3. Written as DNA, the CDR3 is TGTGCCAGCAGCCCCCATGAGACAGGGTTTTTTAGTGGCTACACCTTC. Its protein is CASSPHETGFFSGYTF.

The chain links TRBV4-3 to TRBJ2-2; TRBD2 agrees at 10 bases. CDR3 length: 17 residues. Germline CDR1 is LGHNA and CDR2 is YSLEER. The V and J ends lost 0 bases and 7 bases, in that order; junction bases with no gene match: 8. The CDR3 coding sequence is TGCGCCAGCAGCCAAGATTCGGCTAGCGGGAGCATCGGGGAGCTGTTTTTT. This sequence encodes CASSQDSASGSIGELFF.

V is TRBV6-5 and J is TRBJ1-6, with a weak D call TRBD1 (6 bases). Germline CDR1 reads MNHEY; CDR2 reads SVGAGI. The ends were cut back, 2 bases at V and 7 bases at J, with 18 bases in the middle. This CDR3 comprises 17 residues. DNA for the CDR3: TGTGCCAGCAGTTACGCCTTTTCTCAGGGGCAAAATTCACCCCTCCACTTT. Residues: CASSYAFSQGQNSPLHF.

Only a few counts were recorded for this clonotype. The chain has TRBV7-9 and TRBJ1-5, with TRBD1 matching 7 bases. Germline V gene sequence: CDR1 SEHNR, CDR2 FQNEAQ (reference sequence). The CDR3 covers 16 residues. V lost 1 base and J lost 5; bases outside the gene matches: 8. The CDR3 sequence is CASSLGVGQAHQPQHF. The CDR3 DNA follows: TGTGCCAGCAGCTTAGGAGTCGGACAGGCTCATCAGCCCCAGCATTTT.

This clonotype was counted only a few times. The chain's CDR3 is CASRDAADTQYF. CDR3 coding DNA: TGTGCCAGCAGGGACGCGGCAGATACGCAGTATTTT. The V and J genes are TRBV6-5 and TRBJ2-3, with D unresolved. V was pared by 6 bases and J by 4 bases, with 8 bases between. CDR3 size: 12 residues. Germline V gives CDR1 MNHEY, CDR2 SVGAGI.

The chain links TRBV7-2 to TRBJ1-5; a weak D match, TRBD1 (5 bases). CDR3 length: 12 residues. From germline, CDR1 is SGHTA and CDR2 FQGNSA. The ends were cut back, 5 bases at V and 15 bases at J, with 17 bases in the middle. The chain's CDR3 is CASSPQGLSPHF. The CDR3 DNA reads TGTGCCAGCAGCCCTCAGGGATTAAGCCCGCATTTT.

The chain employs TRBV7-9 and TRBJ2-7; D perhaps matches TRBD2 (5 bases). CDR3 size: 14 residues. Germline CDR1 SEHNR, CDR2 FQNEAQ (reference sequence). Trimming stripped 5 bases from V and 4 bases from J, with 15 bases between. DNA of the CDR3: TGTGCCAGCAGCCTCGAGGGTGGCAGATACGAGCAGTACGTC. Amino acid sequence: CASSLEGGRYEQYV.

The chain employs TRBV6-6 and TRBJ1-4; 10 bases agree with TRBD1. Trimming removed 7 bases from V and 6 bases from J; junction bases left unmatched: 2. Germline V gene lookup returns CDR1 MNHNY and CDR2 SVGAGI (reference sequence). The CDR3 is 13 amino acids. This CDR3 is CASKGQGYEKLFF. The CDR3 coding sequence is TGTGCCAGCAAGGGACAGGGGTATGAAAAACTGTTTTTT.

This clonotype was counted only a few times. V and J are TRBV7-6 and TRBJ2-2; D is undetermined. The V gene's germline CDR1 is SGHVS and CDR2 FNYEAQ. Trimming removed 7 bases at V and 1 base at J, with 7 bases between. This CDR3 spans 13 amino acids. The DNA of the CDR3 is TGTGCCAGCACCCCAGAGAACACCGGGGAGCTGTTTTTT. Its protein is CASTPENTGELFF.

The chain couples TRBV30 to TRBJ1-5; a weak D match, TRBD1 (5 bases). The length of the CDR3 is 13 residues. Germline CDR1 is GTSNPN and CDR2 is SVGIG (reference sequence). V lost 2 bases to trimming and J lost 3 bases, with 8 bases between them. The CDR3 DNA reads TGTGCCTGGAGTAGGGACGACAATCAGCCCCAGCATTTT. Amino acids: CAWSRDDNQPQHF.

The chain couples TRBV9 to TRBJ2-2; tentative D call: TRBD2 (7 bases). V was clipped by 0 bases and J by 5 bases, with 14 bases between them. The CDR3 runs to 16 residues. In germline, CDR1 is SGDLS, CDR2 YYNGEE. CDR3 residues: CASSVDGGGPTGELFF. The CDR3 region has the DNA TGTGCCAGCAGCGTAGATGGGGGGGGGCCAACCGGGGAGCTGTTTTTT.

This chain uses TRBV27 with TRBJ1-6, with D possibly TRBD1 on 6 matching bases. Trimming removed 5 bases at V and 2 bases at J, with 19 bases between. The CDR3 has 18 amino acids. Germline V CDR1 and CDR2: MNHEY, SMNVEV (reference sequence). The CDR3 DNA is TGTGCCAGCAGTCCCACGGGGGGCAGGGGCGCCTATAATTCACCCCTCCACTTT. Its protein product is CASSPTGGRGAYNSPLHF.

The J gene is TRBJ1-2, the V gene TRBV28, with 9 bases matching TRBD1. This CDR3 has 16 residues. Germline CDR1 and CDR2: MDHEN and SYDVKM. The J segment lost 3 bases and the V segment lost 5 bases, leaving 10 bases of the junction unmatched. The DNA of the CDR3 is TGTGCCAGCAGTGGGACAGGGTGGCCTGGGGACTATGGCTACACCTTC. Its protein product is CASSGTGWPGDYGYTF.

The genes are TRBV7-2 and TRBJ2-3; D is unresolved. Germline V gene data show CDR1 as SGHTA and CDR2 as FQGNSA. V was pared by 4 bases and J by 4 bases, with 12 bases between. The CDR3 has 14 residues. The CDR3 DNA sequence: TGTGCCAGCAGCTCGAACGGGCGACCAGATACGCAGTATTTT. This gives the protein CASSSNGRPDTQYF.

In its sample, this clonotype was seen many times. This sequence joins TRBV7-3 and TRBJ2-1; 8 bases match TRBD2. V was pared by 0 bases and J by 7 bases, with 14 bases of the junction left unmatched. The V gene's germline CDR1 is SGHTA and CDR2 FQGTGA. There are 18 residues in the CDR3. The chain's CDR3 is CASSLTFPAGVGVNEQFF. CDR3 sequence (DNA): TGTGCCAGCAGCTTAACGTTTCCAGCGGGGGTTGGGGTAAATGAGCAGTTCTTC. The full variable domain, its missing parts supplied by reference TRBV7-3 and TRBJ2-1, is GAGVSQTPSNKVTEKGKYVELRCDPISGHTALYWYRQSLGQGPEFLIYFQGTGAADDSGLPNDRFFAVRPEGSVSTLKIQRTERGDSAVYLCASSLTFPAGVGVNEQFFGPGTRLTVL.

This clonotype was observed a handful of times. The J gene is TRBJ1-2, the V gene TRBV15, with 7 positions matching TRBD1. Losses at the gene ends were 0 bases for V and 1 base for J; bases not matched to a gene: 5. Germline CDR1 reads LNHNV; CDR2 reads YYDKDF (reference sequence). The CDR3 covers 16 residues. CDR3 sequence: CATSREPGQNNYGYTF. CDR3 sequence (DNA): TGTGCCACCAGCAGAGAACCGGGACAGAATAACTATGGCTACACCTTC. Combining the CDR3 with reference TRBV15 and TRBJ1-2 gives the whole variable domain DAMVIQNPRYQVTQFGKPVTLSCSQTLNHNVMYWYQQKSSQAPKLLFHYYDKDFNNEADTPDNFQSRRPNTSFCFLDIRSPGLGDTAMYLCATSREPGQNNYGYTFGSGTRLTVV.

This clonotype was observed a few times. This rearrangement joins TRBV7-9 to TRBJ1-1; no clear D. There are 14 residues in the CDR3. The germline CDR1 and CDR2 sequences are SEHNR and FQNEAQ (reference sequence). The ends were cut back, 3 bases at V and 4 bases at J, with 12 bases in the middle. CDR3 protein: CASSFPLSATEAFF. The CDR3 DNA reads TGTGCCAGCAGCTTTCCCCTGTCGGCCACTGAAGCTTTCTTT.

The table lists this clonotype with a few counts. J is TRBJ2-3 and V is TRBV5-1; TRBD2 matches at 11 bases. With 4 bases clipped from V and 4 bases from J, the junction kept 11 bases outside the gene matches. The CDR3 sequence is 17 residues long. Germline V CDR1 and CDR2: SGHRS, YFSETQ. The CDR3 bases are TGCGCCAGCAGCAAATACCTTAGCGGGGGGGCCGCAGATACGCAGTATTTT. As protein: CASSKYLSGGAADTQYF.

The chain links TRBV4-3 to TRBJ2-7; weak D call: TRBD1 (5 bases). The CDR3 totals 14 residues. The germline CDR1 and CDR2 sequences are LGHNA and YSLEER. V was shortened by 1 base and J by 6 bases, with 13 bases between the two germline ends. The CDR3 DNA is TGCGCCAGCAGCCAAGGGGCCAGGGTGCCCGAGCAGTACTTC. It translates to CASSQGARVPEQYF.

The chain carries TRBV11-2 and TRBJ1-1; 10 bases align to TRBD1. This CDR3 contains 14 residues. Germline-derived CDR1 and CDR2 are SGHAT and FQNNGV. Unmatched junction bases numbered 8, after V lost 8 bases and J lost 5 bases. As DNA, the CDR3 is TGTGCCAGCGTCCGGGACAGGGGTGGAACTGAAGCTTTCTTT. The encoded protein is CASVRDRGGTEAFF.

The chain is built from TRBV12-3 or TRBV12-4 and TRBJ1-2, with D unresolved. The CDR3 length is 15 residues. The germline V and J ends were trimmed by 5 bases and 6 bases, with 19 bases remaining between them. The CDR3 DNA reads TGTGCCAGCAGTATGAGTGTTGGGGATGGGGATGGCTACACCTTC. The encoded protein is CASSMSVGDGDGYTF.